A single sample gave rise to the 9 T cell receptor beta chains below, sequenced in a study of neurological immune-mediated disorders. TCRdb re-analysed the 5' RACE reads in MiXCR, keeping a single row per CDR3 protein. Here the sample spans 50,000 or so distinct CDR3 sequences, about 3.3% being singletons. Sequenced sample: PBMCs. These receptors were taken from an older woman with multiple sclerosis.

This clonotype has a count of ten or more. The V and J genes are TRBV7-2 and TRBJ2-1; D gene uncertain. The V gene lost 2 bases and the J gene lost 4 bases, with 9 bases spanning the gap. The CDR3 spans 14 residues. Germline V gene lookup returns CDR1 SGHTA and CDR2 FQGNSA. CDR3 amino acids: CASSLLGTYNEQFF. The CDR3, as DNA: TGTGCCAGCAGCTTATTGGGCACTTACAATGAGCAGTTCTTC.

This clonotype was picked up many times. The rearrangement links TRBV7-2 to TRBJ1-1; no reliable D call. V was cut by 1 base and J by 1 base, with 10 bases left in between. CDR3 length: 15 residues. Germline CDR1 is SGHTA and CDR2 is FQGNSA. The CDR3 loop is CASSLGAVTNTEAFF. Written as DNA, the CDR3 is TGTGCCAGCAGCTTAGGGGCAGTGACGAACACTGAAGCTTTCTTT.

This clonotype was recorded at least ten times. The genes are TRBV27 and TRBJ2-2, with 8 bases matching TRBD1. CDR1 is MNHEY, CDR2 SMNVEV, per germline (reference sequence). V dropped 4 bases and J dropped 5; count of bases not matched to a gene: 3. The CDR3 spans 14 residues. The CDR3 loop reads CASSYRTGTGELFF. The CDR3 nucleotides are TGTGCCAGCAGTTACCGGACAGGGACCGGGGAGCTGTTTTTT.

In this sample, this clonotype turned up many times. The J gene is TRBJ2-1, the V gene TRBV20-1; 10 bases are a match to TRBD2. Germline values: CDR1 DFQATT, CDR2 SNEGSKA (reference sequence). CDR3 size: 15 residues. V gave up 6 bases and J gave up 9 bases; unmatched junction bases: 14. CDR3 amino acids: CSASLAGVAFGEQFF. For the CDR3, the DNA is TGCAGTGCCTCTCTAGCGGGAGTTGCCTTCGGTGAGCAGTTCTTC.

V gene TRBV30 combines with J gene TRBJ1-1; 7 bases line up with TRBD1. With 3 bases clipped from V and 0 bases from J, the junction kept 1 base outside the gene matches. The CDR3 is 13 amino acids. CDR1 GTSNPN and CDR2 SVGIG come from the germline V gene (reference sequence). The CDR3 DNA follows: TGTGCCTGGAGGGGACAGATGAACACTGAAGCTTTCTTT. It encodes CAWRGQMNTEAFF.

This clonotype was observed many times. CDR3: CASRMWSRPSNTGELFF. The DNA for the CDR3 is TGTGCCAGCAGGATGTGGTCTCGGCCATCGAACACCGGGGAGCTGTTTTTT. The chain joins TRBV6-5 to TRBJ2-2; no reliable D call. CDR1 and CDR2 from the germline V gene are MNHEY and SVGAGI. The CDR3 is 17 residues long. The ends were cut back, 6 bases at V and 0 bases at J, with 17 bases in the middle.

This clonotype appeared many times. J is TRBJ1-5 and V is TRBV6-6; D gene ambiguous. This CDR3 has 13 residues. CDR1 and CDR2 (germline): MNHNY, SVGAGI (reference sequence). Between the trimmed V and J ends, which lost 5 bases and 5 bases, there was a span of 10 bases. The CDR3 loop is CASSTDPDQPQHF. The CDR3 bases are TGTGCCAGCAGTACGGACCCCGATCAGCCCCAGCATTTT.

The sample holds many counts of this clonotype. The chain has TRBV12-3 or TRBV12-4 and TRBJ2-1; no clear D gene. This CDR3 is 17 amino acids long. The V and J ends lost 1 base and 0 bases respectively, with 13 bases between them. This CDR3 is CASSLVLSSYSYNEQFF. The DNA for the CDR3 is TGTGCCAGCAGTTTAGTGTTAAGTTCATACTCCTACAATGAGCAGTTCTTC.

This clonotype showed up many times. The CDR3 region has the DNA TGTGCCAGCAGCCAGGGGTTTGGCTACGAGCAGTACTTC. Protein sequence: CASSQGFGYEQYF. J is TRBJ2-7 and V is TRBV14; the D is unclear. Germline V gives CDR1 SGHDN, CDR2 FVKESK. Trimming cost V 3 bases and J 3 bases, with 9 bases left between them. There are 13 residues in the CDR3.